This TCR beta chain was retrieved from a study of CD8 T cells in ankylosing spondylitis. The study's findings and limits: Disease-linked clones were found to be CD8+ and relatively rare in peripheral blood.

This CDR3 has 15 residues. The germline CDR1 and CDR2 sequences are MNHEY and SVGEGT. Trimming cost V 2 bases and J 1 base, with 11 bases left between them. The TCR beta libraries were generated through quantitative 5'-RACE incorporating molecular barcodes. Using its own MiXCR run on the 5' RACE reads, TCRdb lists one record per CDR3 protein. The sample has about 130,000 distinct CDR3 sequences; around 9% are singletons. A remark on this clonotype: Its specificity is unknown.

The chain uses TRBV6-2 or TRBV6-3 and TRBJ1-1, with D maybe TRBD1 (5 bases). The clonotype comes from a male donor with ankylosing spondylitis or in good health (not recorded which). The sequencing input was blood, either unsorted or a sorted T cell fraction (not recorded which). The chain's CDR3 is CASSYRIGGNTEAFF. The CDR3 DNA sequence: TGTGCCAGCAGTTACAGGATCGGGGGGAACACTGAAGCTTTCTTT.